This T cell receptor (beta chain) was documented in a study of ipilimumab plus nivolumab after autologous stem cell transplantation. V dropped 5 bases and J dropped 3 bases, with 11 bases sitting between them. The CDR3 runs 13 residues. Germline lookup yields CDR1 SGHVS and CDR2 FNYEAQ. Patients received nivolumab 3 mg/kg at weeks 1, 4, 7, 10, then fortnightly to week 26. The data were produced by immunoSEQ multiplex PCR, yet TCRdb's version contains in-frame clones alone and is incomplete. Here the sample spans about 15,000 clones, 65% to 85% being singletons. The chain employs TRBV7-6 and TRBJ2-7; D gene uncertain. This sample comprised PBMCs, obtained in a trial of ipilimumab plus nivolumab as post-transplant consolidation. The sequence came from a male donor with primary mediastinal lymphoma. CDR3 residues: CASSQGPGYEQYF. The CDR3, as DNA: TGTGCCAGCAGCCAAGGACCGGGCTACGAGCAGTACTTC.